The present entry profiles one T cell receptor beta chain with its context. Its specificity is not known. The germline CDR1 and CDR2 sequences are DFQATT and SNEGSKA (reference sequence). CDR3 size: 10 residues. V was shortened by 3 bases and J by 10 bases, with 7 bases between the two germline ends. The sample is drawn from a study of beta chain features in type 1 diabetes. The wider study: On cell yields, gender and age, patients and healthy donors were similar. Across every sample, roughly 100 million sorted cells were examined in total.

General study points: Type 1 diabetes patients showed a moderate but significant shortening of TCRB CDR3s in all four CD4+ subsets.

The isolated RNA, all of it, was reverse transcribed, so expressed TCRB transcripts were what got sequenced. An average of approximately 4 million reads was obtained for naive, central memory and regulatory T cell samples. Some clones are missing from TCRdb's copy, which holds only in-frame ones; the method was immunoSEQ multiplex PCR. This table has about 45,000 clones, about half appearing once. The V and J genes are TRBV20-1 and TRBJ2-1; no clear D gene. Sample: Tregs from blood. The TCR was taken from a woman aged 18-29 years in good health. The CDR3, as DNA: TGCAGTGCTAGCCAGGAAGAGCAGTTCTTC. Residues: CSASQEEQFF.